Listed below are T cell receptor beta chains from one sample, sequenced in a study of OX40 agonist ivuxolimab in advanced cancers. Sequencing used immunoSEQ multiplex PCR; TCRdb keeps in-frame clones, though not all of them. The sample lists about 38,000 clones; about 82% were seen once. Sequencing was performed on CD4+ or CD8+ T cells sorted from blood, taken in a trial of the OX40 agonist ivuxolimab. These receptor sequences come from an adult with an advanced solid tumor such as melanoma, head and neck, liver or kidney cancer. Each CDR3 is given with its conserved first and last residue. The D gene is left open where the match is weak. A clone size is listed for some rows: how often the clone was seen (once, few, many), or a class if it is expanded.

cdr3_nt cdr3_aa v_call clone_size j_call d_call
TGTGCCAGCCTATCTGGGGTCGGCAATGAGCAGTTCTTC CASLSGVGNEQFF TRBV28 NA TRBJ2-1 NA
TGCGCCAGCAGCTTAAGGAGTAGCACCGGGGAGCTGTTTTTT CASSLRSSTGELFF TRBV5-1 NA TRBJ2-2 NA
TGTGCCAGCACCCGGCAGCGGAGGAACTATGGCTACACCTTC CASTRQRRNYGYTF TRBV5-6 NA TRBJ1-2 NA
TGCGCCAGCAGCTTGGCAGGGACTAGCGGGTTATACCGGGAGCTGTTTTTT CASSLAGTSGLYRELFF TRBV5-1 NA TRBJ2-2 TRBD2
TGTGCCAGTAGTGAGGCTAGCGGGGGAACCTACGAGCAGTACTTC CASSEASGGTYEQYF TRBV19 NA TRBJ2-7 TRBD2
TGTGCCAGCAGCTTAGACAGCTATGGCTACACCTTC CASSLDSYGYTF TRBV7-9 NA TRBJ1-2 NA
TGTGCCAGCAGCTTTAGGTGGTCGGGGACAGGGAAGACAGATACGCAGTATTTT CASSFRWSGTGKTDTQYF TRBV11-2 NA TRBJ2-3 TRBD1
TGCAGCGTCACTCTACTAGCGGGGGAGTACGAGCAGTACTTC CSVTLLAGEYEQYF TRBV29-1 NA TRBJ2-7 TRBD2
TGTGCCAGCAGTTCCTCCTACGAGCAGTACTTC CASSSSYEQYF TRBV28 NA TRBJ2-7 NA
TGTGCCAGCAGCTCCCGGGGCACTGAAGCTTTCTTT CASSSRGTEAFF TRBV28 NA TRBJ1-1 NA
TGCGCCAGCAGCCAAGAATGGGGGGGACAGGGATTGAATCAGCCCCAGCATTTT CASSQEWGGQGLNQPQHF TRBV4-1 NA TRBJ1-5 TRBD1
TGTGCCAGCAGCCCTAGGCGAACCTACAATGAGCAGTTCTTC CASSPRRTYNEQFF TRBV7-6 NA TRBJ2-1 NA
TGCAGCGTTACCGACAGGGCGAACACCGGGGAGCTGTTTTTT CSVTDRANTGELFF TRBV29-1 NA TRBJ2-2 TRBD1
TGCGCCAGCAGCTCGACAGGGGGCTTTCAGCCCCAGCATTTT CASSSTGGFQPQHF TRBV5-1 NA TRBJ1-5 TRBD1
TGCAGTGTGGGCTATGGCTACACCTTC CSVGYGYTF TRBV20-1 NA TRBJ1-2 NA
TGTGCCAGCAGTGAAGAGGGGGGCGGCGGCTACGAGCAGTACTTC CASSEEGGGGYEQYF TRBV6-4 NA TRBJ2-7 NA
TGTGCCAGCAGCCCCCCTGCGGGTTTGCTCAATGAGCAGTTCTTC CASSPPAGLLNEQFF TRBV5-4 NA TRBJ2-1 NA
TGCGCCAGCAGCCAAGATTTGGGAGAACGCTATGGCTACACCTTC CASSQDLGERYGYTF TRBV4-1 NA TRBJ1-2 NA
TGTGCCAGTAGTCAGGGATTTTATAGCAATCAGCCCCAGCATTTT CASSQGFYSNQPQHF TRBV19 NA TRBJ1-5 NA
TGTGCCAGCAGCATCTCGGAGCGGTCTTACGAGCAGTACTTC CASSISERSYEQYF TRBV7-2 once TRBJ2-7 NA
TGCAGCCACAGGACTAGCGGGGGTTCTGAGCAGTTCTTC CSHRTSGGSEQFF TRBV29-1 NA TRBJ2-1 TRBD2
TGTGCCAGCAAGCTCCGGGACACAACCTACGAGCAGTACTTC CASKLRDTTYEQYF TRBV21-1 NA TRBJ2-7 NA
TGTGCCAGCAGGCCCCAGGGGAATACCTACGAGCAGTACTTC CASRPQGNTYEQYF TRBV14 NA TRBJ2-7 NA
TGTGCCAGCAGCCAGACGGACAGGGGCAACGAGCAGTACTTC CASSQTDRGNEQYF TRBV7-6 NA TRBJ2-7 TRBD1
TGTGCCAGCAGGGGTAGCGGGAAGAACACTGAAGCTTTCTTT CASRGSGKNTEAFF TRBV6-5 once TRBJ1-1 NA
TGCGCCAGCAGCTTTGAAGGTAGTTACAATGAGCAGTTCTTC CASSFEGSYNEQFF TRBV5-1 NA TRBJ2-1 NA
TGTGCCAGCAGCTTAGGAGGCGGGAGCGCTTCGTCCTCCTACGAGCAGTACTTC CASSLGGGSASSSYEQYF TRBV7-6 NA TRBJ2-7 TRBD2
TGTGCCAGTAGTATAGTCGGCAGGGGCGGGACTGAAGCTTTCTTT CASSIVGRGGTEAFF TRBV19 NA TRBJ1-1 NA
TGTGCCAGCACCTATCCTCCTGGGGGCTCCGGGGAGCTGTTTTTT CASTYPPGGSGELFF TRBV5-8 NA TRBJ2-2 NA
TGTGCCAGCAGCTTAGCGGGGGCGTTCACAGATACGCAGTATTTT CASSLAGAFTDTQYF TRBV6-5 NA TRBJ2-3 TRBD2
TGTGCCAGCAGTTTGTCCCCGACAGGAGGTGATGGCTACACCTTC CASSLSPTGGDGYTF TRBV28 once TRBJ1-2 NA
TGCAGCGTAGCAGACAGGGGAGGGTTCGGCACTGAAGCTTTCTTT CSVADRGGFGTEAFF TRBV29-1 NA TRBJ1-1 TRBD1
TGTGCCAGCAGCCAGCCGGGACTAGCGAGCTCCTACAATGAGCAGTTCTTC CASSQPGLASSYNEQFF TRBV14 NA TRBJ2-1 TRBD2
TGCGCCAGCAGCTTGGGTCAGACACTCTCTGGAAACACCATATATTTT CASSLGQTLSGNTIYF TRBV5-1 once TRBJ1-3 NA
TGCGCCAGCAGCCCCATAGGAGATGAGGGTGAAAAACTGTTTTTT CASSPIGDEGEKLFF TRBV5-1 NA TRBJ1-4 NA
TGTGCCAGCAGTTCTAGCACAGGGTTGGGATCTGTATGGGATTCACCCCTCCACTTT CASSSSTGLGSVWDSPLHF TRBV28 medium-sized TRBJ1-6 NA
TGCGCCAGTGGACAGGGGAAAGAGACCCAGTACTTC CASGQGKETQYF TRBV5-1 NA TRBJ2-5 TRBD1
TGTGCCAGCAGCACAAACAGGGCAGACACTGAAGCTTTCTTT CASSTNRADTEAFF TRBV11-2 NA TRBJ1-1 NA
TGTGCCAGCAGCTTAGAACTAGCGGGAGGTTCCTACGAGCAGTACTTC CASSLELAGGSYEQYF TRBV7-9 NA TRBJ2-7 TRBD2
TGTGCCAGCAGCGTAGCCCCAACAGCGGGGGGGGCAGATACGCAGTATTTT CASSVAPTAGGADTQYF TRBV9 NA TRBJ2-3 TRBD2
TGTGCCAGCAGTTGGGGGGGCGGGGGACCAACGACCGCTTTCTTT CASSWGGGGPTTAFF TRBV27 NA TRBJ1-1 NA
TGTGCCAGCAGCCGCTTAGCGACCCTATCCTACGAGCAGTACTTC CASSRLATLSYEQYF TRBV7-2 NA TRBJ2-7 NA
TGTGCCAGCAGCTTGGGGACAGGCCTCTCTGGCTACACCTTC CASSLGTGLSGYTF TRBV5-4 NA TRBJ1-2 TRBD1
TGTGCCAGCAGCTCGCCGGGTACTACTCCATACAATGAGCAGTTCTTC CASSSPGTTPYNEQFF TRBV13 NA TRBJ2-1 NA
TGTGCCAGCAGCTCAGGGGAGAATGCTGAAAAACTGTTTTTT CASSSGENAEKLFF TRBV5-4 NA TRBJ1-4 NA
TGTGCCAGTAGTATTGGAGCGGGAGAGGTAAATGAGCAGTTCTTC CASSIGAGEVNEQFF TRBV19 NA TRBJ2-1 TRBD2
TGTGCCACCAGCAACAGACAGGCCTACGAGCAGTACTTC CATSNRQAYEQYF TRBV15 NA TRBJ2-7 NA
TGTGCCAGCAGCGCCCCGGGACTCCTCTCCTACGAGCAGTACTTC CASSAPGLLSYEQYF TRBV7-2 NA TRBJ2-7 NA
TGTGCCAGCAGGTTGATGGGGACAGTATCCTACGAGCAGTACTTC CASRLMGTVSYEQYF TRBV27 NA TRBJ2-7 TRBD1
TGTGCCAGCAGCCCTACTGGGATAGCGGGGGGGATTCTCTACGAGCAGTACTTC CASSPTGIAGGILYEQYF TRBV11-2 NA TRBJ2-7 TRBD2
TGTGCCACAGCCGGGGAAACTGAAGCTTTCTTT CATAGETEAFF TRBV10-3 NA TRBJ1-1 NA
TGTGCCAGCAGTGACCCAATAGGACGTTATGGAGAAAAACTGTTTTTT CASSDPIGRYGEKLFF TRBV6-1 NA TRBJ1-4 NA
TGTGCCAGCTACGGGGGGACGAGCTCCTACAATGAGCAGTTCTTC CASYGGTSSYNEQFF TRBV6-5 few TRBJ2-1 TRBD2
TGCGCCAGCAGAGAAGGGATCCTCACAGATACGCAGTATTTT CASREGILTDTQYF TRBV5-1 NA TRBJ2-3 NA
TGTGCCAGCACCAGAGGAGGGGGCGCCAGCTATGGCTACACCTTC CASTRGGGASYGYTF TRBV7-9 NA TRBJ1-2 TRBD1
TGCGCCAGCAGCTCCGCCGTCGTAGCGGGGGGCAAGACCCAGTACTTC CASSSAVVAGGKTQYF TRBV5-1 once TRBJ2-5 TRBD2
TGTGCCAGCACCTCCCCCCAGGGGGATGAGCAGTTCTTC CASTSPQGDEQFF TRBV7-8 NA TRBJ2-1 TRBD1
TGTGCCAGTAGTATAGACCTGACAGGGCTGAATTCACCCCTCCACTTT CASSIDLTGLNSPLHF TRBV19 NA TRBJ1-6 TRBD1